This T cell receptor beta chain was sequenced during a study of cytomegalovirus exposure and HLA in healthy donors. Whole-study results and caveats: Clonal expansion, a later analysis showed, was greater in HLA-associated TCR beta chains than in equally common others.

On this clone itself: Antigen unknown.

Trimming removed 4 bases from V and 10 bases from J, with 13 bases in between. Germline V gives CDR1 SEHNR, CDR2 FQNEAQ (reference sequence). The CDR3 is made up of 12 amino acids. Primers included in the PCR were 60 Vbeta and 13 Jbeta primers. Data came from immunoSEQ multiplex PCR; TCRdb stores just in-frame clones and leaves some out. Its clone listing holds nearly 35,000 clones. The sequenced sample was PBMCs. The chain links TRBV7-9 to TRBJ1-2; D remains unclear. The receptor comes from a woman between 40 and 50 years old in good health and CMV-seropositive. DNA for the CDR3: TGTGCCAGCAGCTCGAACACGTGGGCCTACACCTTC. As protein: CASSSNTWAYTF.